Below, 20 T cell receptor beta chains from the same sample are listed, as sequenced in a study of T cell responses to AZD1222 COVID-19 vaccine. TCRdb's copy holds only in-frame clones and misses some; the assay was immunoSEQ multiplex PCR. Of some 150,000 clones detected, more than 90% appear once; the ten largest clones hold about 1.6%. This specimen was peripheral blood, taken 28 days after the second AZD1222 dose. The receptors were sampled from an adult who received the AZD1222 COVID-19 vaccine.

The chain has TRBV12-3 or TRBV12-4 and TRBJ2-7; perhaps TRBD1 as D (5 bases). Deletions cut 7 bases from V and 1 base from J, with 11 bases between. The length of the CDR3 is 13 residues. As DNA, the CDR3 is TGTGCCAGCACTATTGACAGTTCCTACGAGCAGTACTTC. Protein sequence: CASTIDSSYEQYF.

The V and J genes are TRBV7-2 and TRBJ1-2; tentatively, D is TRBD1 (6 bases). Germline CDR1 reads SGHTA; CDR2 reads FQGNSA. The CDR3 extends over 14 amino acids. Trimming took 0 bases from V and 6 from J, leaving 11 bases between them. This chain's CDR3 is CASSLANRVHGYTF. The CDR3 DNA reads TGTGCCAGCAGCTTAGCGAACAGGGTTCATGGCTACACCTTC.

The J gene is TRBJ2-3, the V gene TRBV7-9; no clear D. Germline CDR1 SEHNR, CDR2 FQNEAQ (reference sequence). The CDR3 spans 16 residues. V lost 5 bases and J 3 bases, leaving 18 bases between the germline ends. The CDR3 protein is CASSPLVVSRTDTQYF. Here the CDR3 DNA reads TGTGCCAGCAGCCCTTTGGTGGTCTCGAGAACAGATACGCAGTATTTT. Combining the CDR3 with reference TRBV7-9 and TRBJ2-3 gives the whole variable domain DTGVSQNPRHKITKRGQNVTFRCDPISEHNRLYWYRQTLGQGPEFLTYFQNEAQLEKSRLLSDRFSAERPKGSFSTLEIQRTEQGDSAMYLCASSPLVVSRTDTQYFGPGTRLTVL.

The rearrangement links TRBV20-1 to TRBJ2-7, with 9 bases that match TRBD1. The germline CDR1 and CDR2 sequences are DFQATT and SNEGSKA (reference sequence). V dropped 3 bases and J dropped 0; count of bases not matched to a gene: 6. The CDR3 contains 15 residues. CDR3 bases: TGCAGTGCTAGTGACCGGGACAGGGCCTCCTACGAGCAGTACTTC. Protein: CSASDRDRASYEQYF.

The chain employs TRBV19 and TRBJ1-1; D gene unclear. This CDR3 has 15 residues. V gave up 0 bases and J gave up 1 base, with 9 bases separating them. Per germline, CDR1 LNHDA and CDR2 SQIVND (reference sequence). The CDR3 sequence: CASSIDYRPNTEAFF. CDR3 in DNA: TGTGCCAGTAGTATAGATTACAGACCGAACACTGAAGCTTTCTTT.

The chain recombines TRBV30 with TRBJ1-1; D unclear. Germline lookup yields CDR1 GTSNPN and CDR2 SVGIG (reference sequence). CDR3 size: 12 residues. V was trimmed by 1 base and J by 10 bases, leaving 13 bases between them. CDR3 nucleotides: TGTGCCTGGAGTGCTTTTAAGGGAAGAGCTTTCTTT. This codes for CAWSAFKGRAFF.

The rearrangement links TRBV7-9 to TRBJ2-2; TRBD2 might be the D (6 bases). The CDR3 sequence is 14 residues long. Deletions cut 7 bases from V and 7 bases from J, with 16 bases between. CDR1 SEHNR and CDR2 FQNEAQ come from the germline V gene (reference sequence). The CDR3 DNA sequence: TGTGCCAGCACCTTCTGGGGGGTTGGCGGGGAGCTGTTTTTT. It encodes CASTFWGVGGELFF.

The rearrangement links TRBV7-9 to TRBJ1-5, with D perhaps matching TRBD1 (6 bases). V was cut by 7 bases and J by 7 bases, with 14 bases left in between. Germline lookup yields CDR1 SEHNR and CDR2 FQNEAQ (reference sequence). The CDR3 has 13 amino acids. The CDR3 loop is CASNLGGGQPQHF. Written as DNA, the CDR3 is TGTGCCAGCAACCTAGGAGGGGGACAGCCCCAGCATTTT.

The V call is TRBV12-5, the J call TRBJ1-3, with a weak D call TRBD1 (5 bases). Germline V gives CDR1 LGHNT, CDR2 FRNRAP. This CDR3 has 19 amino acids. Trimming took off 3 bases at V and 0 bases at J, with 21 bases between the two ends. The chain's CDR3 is CASGFSPTDRALSGNTIYF. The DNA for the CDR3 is TGTGCTAGTGGTTTCTCCCCGACAGACCGAGCTCTCTCTGGAAACACCATATATTTT.

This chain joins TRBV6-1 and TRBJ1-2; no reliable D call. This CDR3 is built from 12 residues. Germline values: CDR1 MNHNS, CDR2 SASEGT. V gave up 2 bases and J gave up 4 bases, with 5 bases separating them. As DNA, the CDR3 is TGTGCCAGCAGTGAATGGGGCTATGGCTACACCTTC. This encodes CASSEWGYGYTF.

In DNA, the CDR3 is TGTGCCAGCAGCCCTCGGGACAGGGGGTTTGGCTACACCTTC. Residues: CASSPRDRGFGYTF. This rearrangement joins TRBV7-8 to TRBJ1-2; 11 bases are a match to TRBD1. Germline CDR1 SGHVS, CDR2 FQNEAQ. This CDR3 contains 14 residues. V trimming: 5 bases; J trimming: 7 bases; junction bases outside the gene matches: 6.

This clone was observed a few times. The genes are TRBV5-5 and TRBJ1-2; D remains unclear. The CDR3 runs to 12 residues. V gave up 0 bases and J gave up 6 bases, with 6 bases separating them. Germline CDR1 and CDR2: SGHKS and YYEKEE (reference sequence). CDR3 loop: CASSLVGDGYTF. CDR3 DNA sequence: TGTGCCAGCAGCTTGGTGGGAGATGGCTACACCTTC. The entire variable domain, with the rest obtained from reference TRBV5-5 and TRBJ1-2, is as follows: DAGVTQSPTHLIKTRGQQVTLRCSPISGHKSVSWYQQVLGQGPQFIFQYYEKEERGRGNFPDRFSARQFPNYSSELNVNALLLGDSALYLCASSLVGDGYTFGSGTRLTVV.

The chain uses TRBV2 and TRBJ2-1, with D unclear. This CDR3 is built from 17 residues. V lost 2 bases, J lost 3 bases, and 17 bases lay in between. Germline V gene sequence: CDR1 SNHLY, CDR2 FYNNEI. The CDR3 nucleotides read TGTGCCAGCAGTGAAAGTAGTGGCGGATCCCACTACAATGAGCAGTTCTTC. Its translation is CASSESSGGSHYNEQFF.

The chain's CDR3 is CASSIDPSGRFRTDTQYF. Here the CDR3 DNA reads TGTGCCAGTAGTATAGACCCTAGCGGGAGGTTTCGCACAGATACGCAGTATTTT. The rearrangement links TRBV19 to TRBJ2-3; 11 bases are shared with TRBD2. The CDR3 loop spans 18 amino acids. The germline gives CDR1 LNHDA, CDR2 SQIVND (reference sequence). The J segment lost 1 base and the V segment lost 0 bases, leaving 6 bases of the junction unmatched.

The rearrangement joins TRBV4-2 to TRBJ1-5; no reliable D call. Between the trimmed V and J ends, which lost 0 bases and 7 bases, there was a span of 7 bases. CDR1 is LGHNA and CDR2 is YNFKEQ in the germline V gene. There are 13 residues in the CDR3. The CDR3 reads CASSQDLEQPQHF. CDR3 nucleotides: TGTGCCAGCAGCCAAGATTTGGAACAGCCCCAGCATTTT.

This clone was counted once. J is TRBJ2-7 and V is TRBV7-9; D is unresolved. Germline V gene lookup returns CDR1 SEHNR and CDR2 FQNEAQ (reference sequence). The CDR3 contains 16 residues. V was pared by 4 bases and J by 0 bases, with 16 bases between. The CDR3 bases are TGTGCCAGCAGCTCTCCCCGGACCAACCTCTCCTACGAGCAGTACTTC. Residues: CASSSPRTNLSYEQYF. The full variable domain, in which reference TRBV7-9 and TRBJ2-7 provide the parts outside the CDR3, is DTGVSQNPRHKITKRGQNVTFRCDPISEHNRLYWYRQTLGQGPEFLTYFQNEAQLEKSRLLSDRFSAERPKGSFSTLEIQRTEQGDSAMYLCASSSPRTNLSYEQYFGPGTRLTVT.

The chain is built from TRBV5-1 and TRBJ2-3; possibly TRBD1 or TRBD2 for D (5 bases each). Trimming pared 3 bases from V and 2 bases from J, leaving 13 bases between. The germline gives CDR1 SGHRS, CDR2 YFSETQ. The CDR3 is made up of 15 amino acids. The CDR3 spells CASSSGWGFTDTQYF. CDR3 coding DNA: TGCGCCAGCAGCTCGGGGTGGGGGTTCACAGATACGCAGTATTTT.

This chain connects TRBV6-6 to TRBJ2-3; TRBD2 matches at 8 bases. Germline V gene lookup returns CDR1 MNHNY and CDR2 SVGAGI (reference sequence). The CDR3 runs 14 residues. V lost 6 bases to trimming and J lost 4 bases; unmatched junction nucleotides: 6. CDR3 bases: TGTGCCAGCAGGCTCGGGGGGGCCTCAGATACGCAGTATTTT. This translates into CASRLGGASDTQYF.

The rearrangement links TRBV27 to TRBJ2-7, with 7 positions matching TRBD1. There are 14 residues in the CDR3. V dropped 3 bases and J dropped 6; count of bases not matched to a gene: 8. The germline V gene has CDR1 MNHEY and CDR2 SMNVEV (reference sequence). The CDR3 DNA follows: TGTGCCAGCAGTTTGGGGCAGGGGGTAACCGAGCAGTACTTC. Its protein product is CASSLGQGVTEQYF.

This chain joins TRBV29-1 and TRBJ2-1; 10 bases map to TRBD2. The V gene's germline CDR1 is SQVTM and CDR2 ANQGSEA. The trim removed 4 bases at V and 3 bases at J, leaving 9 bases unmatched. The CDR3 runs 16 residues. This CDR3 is CSVGLRLAGDYNEQFF. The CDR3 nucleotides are TGCAGCGTTGGTCTTAGGCTAGCGGGGGACTACAATGAGCAGTTCTTC.